A selection of T cell receptor beta chains follows, all from one sample in a study of post-analysis software for immune sequencing data. In TCRdb, the PCR reads were re-called with MiXCR into one record per CDR3 protein. The data contain 400,000 to 500,000 distinct CDR3 sequences, approximately 37% of them singletons. Sequencing was done on a sample of blood. Receptors were obtained from a girl aged 2-9 years with multiple sclerosis. Each CDR3 is given with its conserved first and last residue. The D gene is left open where the match is weak. Expanded clones get a size class; other rows say once, few or many, or leave the size out.

d_call: .
cdr3_length: 12
v_call: TRBV7-8
j_call: TRBJ2-5
clone_size: .
cdr3_aa: CASSFNSNEAYF
cdr3_nt: TGTGCCAGCAGCTTCAACTCCAACGAGGCGTACTTC

d_call: TRBD1
cdr3_length: 15
v_call: TRBV6-5
j_call: TRBJ2-7
clone_size: .
cdr3_aa: CASSYRNRGKGEQYF
cdr3_nt: TGTGCCAGCAGTTACCGGAACAGGGGGAAGGGCGAGCAGTACTTC

d_call: .
cdr3_length: 15
v_call: TRBV29-1
j_call: TRBJ2-3
clone_size: .
cdr3_aa: CSVPLLDRPPDTQYF
cdr3_nt: TGCAGCGTTCCTCTACTCGACAGGCCCCCAGATACGCAGTATTTT

d_call: .
cdr3_length: 14
v_call: TRBV4-2
j_call: TRBJ2-1
clone_size: .
cdr3_aa: CASSQDRVYNEQFF
cdr3_nt: TGTGCCAGCAGCCAAGACCGGGTTTACAATGAGCAGTTCTTC

d_call: TRBD1
cdr3_length: 16
v_call: TRBV5-1
j_call: TRBJ2-7
clone_size: .
cdr3_aa: CASSSSPGQGRYEQYF
cdr3_nt: TGCGCCAGCTCCTCCTCCCCGGGACAGGGTCGGTACGAGCAGTACTTC

d_call: .
cdr3_length: 13
v_call: TRBV20-1
j_call: TRBJ2-7
clone_size: few
cdr3_aa: CSARDRQFYEQYF
cdr3_nt: TGCAGTGCTAGAGATCGACAATTCTACGAGCAGTACTTC

d_call: .
cdr3_length: 15
v_call: TRBV27
j_call: TRBJ2-5
clone_size: once
cdr3_aa: CASSPMRVGSETQYF
cdr3_nt: TGTGCCAGCAGTCCCATGAGGGTCGGATCCGAGACCCAGTACTTC

d_call: .
cdr3_length: 14
v_call: TRBV7-2
j_call: TRBJ2-1
clone_size: .
cdr3_aa: CASSKSGQYNEQFF
cdr3_nt: TGTGCCAGCAGCAAATCGGGACAATACAATGAGCAGTTCTTC

d_call: .
cdr3_length: 12
v_call: TRBV29-1
j_call: TRBJ2-5
clone_size: .
cdr3_aa: CSVLKGEETQYF
cdr3_nt: TGCAGCGTGCTAAAAGGGGAAGAGACCCAGTACTTC

d_call: TRBD1
cdr3_length: 13
v_call: TRBV6-1
j_call: TRBJ1-5
clone_size: few
cdr3_aa: CASSGQGGQPQHF
cdr3_nt: TGTGCCAGCAGCGGACAGGGCGGGCAGCCCCAGCATTTT

d_call: .
cdr3_length: 13
v_call: TRBV20-1
j_call: TRBJ1-2
clone_size: .
cdr3_aa: CSAEELRNYGYTF
cdr3_nt: TGCAGTGCCGAGGAGCTGCGTAACTATGGCTACACCTTC

d_call: TRBD1
cdr3_length: 15
v_call: TRBV30
j_call: TRBJ2-7
clone_size: .
cdr3_aa: CAWSVLGQGNYEQYF
cdr3_nt: TGTGCCTGGAGTGTACTTGGACAGGGTAACTACGAGCAGTACTTC

d_call: TRBD1
cdr3_length: 14
v_call: TRBV5-1
j_call: TRBJ2-1
clone_size: .
cdr3_aa: CASSWDRGQGEQFF
cdr3_nt: TGCGCCAGCAGCTGGGACAGGGGACAGGGTGAGCAGTTCTTC

d_call: TRBD1
cdr3_length: 16
v_call: TRBV4-1
j_call: TRBJ2-7
clone_size: .
cdr3_aa: CASSSPLGPGGYEQYF
cdr3_nt: TGCGCCAGCAGCTCGCCCCTGGGGCCAGGGGGCTACGAGCAGTACTTC

d_call: .
cdr3_length: 15
v_call: TRBV28
j_call: TRBJ2-7
clone_size: .
cdr3_aa: CASSLFRSLTYEQYF
cdr3_nt: TGTGCCAGCAGTTTGTTCCGGAGCCTTACCTACGAGCAGTACTTC

d_call: TRBD2
cdr3_length: 15
v_call: TRBV20-1
j_call: TRBJ2-1
clone_size: .
cdr3_aa: CSASLRGSIRNEQFF
cdr3_nt: TGCAGTGCTAGTTTACGCGGGAGTATAAGGAATGAGCAGTTCTTC

d_call: .
cdr3_length: 13
v_call: TRBV7-9
j_call: TRBJ1-1
clone_size: .
cdr3_aa: CASSRGPNTEAFF
cdr3_nt: TGTGCCAGCAGCCGGGGACCCAACACTGAAGCTTTCTTT

d_call: .
cdr3_length: 14
v_call: TRBV7-2
j_call: TRBJ2-1
clone_size: .
cdr3_aa: CASSLSPARSEQFF
cdr3_nt: TGTGCCAGCAGCTTAAGCCCTGCGAGGAGTGAGCAGTTCTTC

d_call: TRBD1
cdr3_length: 15
v_call: TRBV29-1
j_call: TRBJ2-7
clone_size: .
cdr3_aa: CSVEPQGAVYNEQYF
cdr3_nt: TGCAGCGTTGAACCACAGGGGGCGGTCTACAATGAGCAGTACTTC

d_call: TRBD2
cdr3_length: 13
v_call: TRBV20-1
j_call: TRBJ2-1
clone_size: .
cdr3_aa: CSARPLAANEQFF
cdr3_nt: TGCAGTGCTAGACCCCTAGCGGCAAATGAGCAGTTCTTC

d_call: .
cdr3_length: 15
v_call: TRBV6-5
j_call: TRBJ1-3
clone_size: .
cdr3_aa: CASSYSVSPGNTIYF
cdr3_nt: TGTGCCAGCAGTTATTCGGTATCCCCCGGAAACACCATATATTTT

d_call: .
cdr3_length: 15
v_call: TRBV20-1
j_call: TRBJ1-1
clone_size: few
cdr3_aa: CSAALGRVMNTEAFF
cdr3_nt: TGCAGCGCCGCCCTGGGTCGGGTAATGAACACTGAAGCTTTCTTT

d_call: .
cdr3_length: 14
v_call: TRBV4-1
j_call: TRBJ2-3
clone_size: few
cdr3_aa: CASSQGTSTDTQYF
cdr3_nt: TGCGCCAGCAGCCAAGGGACTAGCACAGATACGCAGTATTTT

d_call: TRBD2
cdr3_length: 11
v_call: TRBV20-1
j_call: TRBJ2-7
clone_size: .
cdr3_aa: CGVAGAYEQYF
cdr3_nt: TGCGGGGTAGCGGGGGCCTACGAGCAGTACTTC

d_call: TRBD2
cdr3_length: 15
v_call: TRBV6-5
j_call: TRBJ2-3
clone_size: .
cdr3_aa: CASSSSGSSIDTQYF
cdr3_nt: TGTGCCAGCAGTTCTAGCGGGAGTAGTATAGATACGCAGTATTTT

d_call: .
cdr3_length: 15
v_call: TRBV6-1
j_call: TRBJ2-3
clone_size: .
cdr3_aa: CASSVQVRGTDTQYF
cdr3_nt: TGTGCCAGCAGTGTGCAAGTAAGGGGCACAGATACGCAGTATTTT

d_call: .
cdr3_length: 14
v_call: TRBV12-3/TRBV12-4
j_call: TRBJ1-4
clone_size: .
cdr3_aa: CASNSGGTNEKLFF
cdr3_nt: TGTGCCAGCAACTCTGGGGGCACTAATGAAAAACTGTTTTTT

d_call: .
cdr3_length: 14
v_call: TRBV7-2
j_call: TRBJ1-5
clone_size: .
cdr3_aa: CASSLINSNQPQHF
cdr3_nt: TGTGCCAGCAGCTTAATTAACAGCAATCAGCCCCAGCATTTT

d_call: TRBD2
cdr3_length: 14
v_call: TRBV29-1
j_call: TRBJ2-1
clone_size: .
cdr3_aa: CSVGGRLAVNEQFF
cdr3_nt: TGCAGCGTGGGGGGGAGACTAGCGGTAAATGAGCAGTTCTTC

d_call: .
cdr3_length: 13
v_call: TRBV24-1
j_call: TRBJ1-2
clone_size: .
cdr3_aa: CATSDQPTDGYTF
cdr3_nt: TGTGCCACCAGTGATCAGCCAACCGATGGCTACACCTTC

d_call: .
cdr3_length: 13
v_call: TRBV29-1
j_call: TRBJ2-5
clone_size: few
cdr3_aa: CSVVSRAQETQYF
cdr3_nt: TGCAGCGTTGTCTCCAGGGCTCAAGAGACCCAGTACTTC

d_call: TRBD2
cdr3_length: 13
v_call: TRBV12-3/TRBV12-4
j_call: TRBJ2-7
clone_size: few
cdr3_aa: CASSVAGTYEQYF
cdr3_nt: TGTGCCAGCAGTGTAGCGGGGACCTACGAGCAGTACTTC

d_call: .
cdr3_length: 15
v_call: TRBV6-5
j_call: TRBJ2-1
clone_size: once
cdr3_aa: CASSYLGGIKETQFF
cdr3_nt: TGTGCCAGCAGTTACCTCGGCGGAATCAAAGAGACCCAGTTCTTC

d_call: TRBD2
cdr3_length: 16
v_call: TRBV4-1
j_call: TRBJ2-1
clone_size: few
cdr3_aa: CASSHVGRAMDNEQFF
cdr3_nt: TGCGCCAGCAGCCACGTCGGGAGGGCCATGGACAATGAGCAGTTCTTC

d_call: TRBD2
cdr3_length: 15
v_call: TRBV20-1
j_call: TRBJ2-1
clone_size: .
cdr3_aa: CSARNSGKSYNEQFF
cdr3_nt: TGCAGTGCTAGAAACAGCGGGAAATCCTACAATGAGCAGTTCTTC

d_call: .
cdr3_length: 17
v_call: TRBV1
j_call: TRBJ2-6
clone_size: .
cdr3_aa: CTSSQPRSLSGANVLTF
cdr3_nt: TGCACCAGCAGCCAACCGCGGAGTCTCTCTGGGGCCAACGTCCTGACTTTC

d_call: TRBD1
cdr3_length: 19
v_call: TRBV7-8
j_call: TRBJ1-5
clone_size: .
cdr3_aa: CASSAKIVGRQGGDQPQHF
cdr3_nt: TGTGCCAGCAGCGCGAAAATAGTGGGGAGACAGGGCGGGGATCAGCCCCAGCATTTT

d_call: .
cdr3_length: 14
v_call: TRBV6-6
j_call: TRBJ2-1
clone_size: .
cdr3_aa: CASSARVSCNEQFF
cdr3_nt: TGTGCCAGCAGTGCCAGGGTATCCTGCAATGAGCAGTTCTTC

d_call: TRBD1
cdr3_length: 17
v_call: TRBV5-1
j_call: TRBJ2-7
clone_size: many
cdr3_aa: CASSLAGDRGLPYEQYF
cdr3_nt: TGCGCCAGCAGCTTGGCCGGGGACAGGGGGCTTCCCTACGAGCAGTACTTC

d_call: TRBD2
cdr3_length: 13
v_call: TRBV29-1
j_call: TRBJ2-4
clone_size: .
cdr3_aa: CSVGLASQEEQYF
cdr3_nt: TGCAGCGTTGGACTAGCGTCCCAGGAGGAGCAGTACTTC

d_call: TRBD1
cdr3_length: 12
v_call: TRBV12-3/TRBV12-4
j_call: TRBJ1-2
clone_size: many
cdr3_aa: CASSSQGYGYTF
cdr3_nt: TGTGCCAGCAGTTCACAGGGGTACGGCTACACCTTC

d_call: .
cdr3_length: 15
v_call: TRBV5-4
j_call: TRBJ1-2
clone_size: few
cdr3_aa: CASSPIGGTNYGYTF
cdr3_nt: TGTGCCAGCAGCCCGATCGGGGGGACAAACTATGGCTACACCTTC

d_call: .
cdr3_length: 14
v_call: TRBV5-6
j_call: TRBJ1-6
clone_size: once
cdr3_aa: CASSLVGGKSPLHF
cdr3_nt: TGTGCCAGCAGCTTGGTTGGAGGCAAATCACCCCTCCACTTT